A single sample is the source of the 12 T cell receptor beta chains below, sequenced in a study of radiotherapy plus CTLA-4 blockade in lung cancer. The protocol was immunoSEQ multiplex PCR, while the TCRdb copy is restricted to in-frame clones and leaves out a portion. The sample comprises tens of thousands of clones, under 85% of which are singletons, and roughly 0.82% rests with the top ten. The sample was peripheral blood, taken from a patient treated with radiotherapy plus ipilimumab. These receptors were taken from a human donor with non-small cell lung cancer who had stable disease on radiotherapy plus ipilimumab.

In DNA, the CDR3 is TGTGCCAGCAGTTACTCGGGGGAGACCCAGTACTTC. It codes for CASSYSGETQYF. The rearrangement uses TRBV6-5 and TRBJ2-5; D gene uncertain. This CDR3 has 12 residues. CDR1 and CDR2 (germline): MNHEY, SVGAGI. V dropped 0 bases and J dropped 5 bases, with 4 bases sitting between them.

The V and J genes are TRBV19 and TRBJ2-3; D is uncertain. Per the germline V gene, CDR1 is LNHDA and CDR2 is SQIVND (reference sequence). V dropped 3 bases and J dropped 2 bases, with 9 bases sitting between them. There are 14 residues in the CDR3. The CDR3 DNA reads as TGTGCCAGTAGTATTGGAGTGGACACAGATACGCAGTATTTT. This sequence encodes CASSIGVDTDTQYF.

The chain couples TRBV19 to TRBJ2-3; 8 nucleotides line up with TRBD2. Trimming took 7 bases from V and 3 from J; bases not matched to a gene: 9. Germline-derived CDR1 and CDR2 are LNHDA and SQIVND (reference sequence). The CDR3 has 15 residues. CDR3 amino acids: CASKKTGGGTDTQYF. CDR3 DNA: TGTGCCAGTAAGAAAACGGGGGGGGGAACAGATACGCAGTATTTT.

V gene TRBV18 combines with J gene TRBJ1-5; weak D call: TRBD1 (5 bases). The V gene lost 2 bases and the J gene lost 7 bases, with 9 bases spanning the gap. Looked up from germline, CDR1 is KGHSH and CDR2 is LQKENI. There are 13 residues in the CDR3. The CDR3 nucleotides are TGTGCCAGCTCACCAGGCAGGGACCAGCCCCAGCATTTT. This encodes CASSPGRDQPQHF.

V and J are TRBV28 and TRBJ2-7, with 9 positions matching TRBD1. The J segment lost 6 bases and the V segment lost 3 bases, leaving 6 bases of the junction unmatched. This CDR3 spans 14 amino acids. Per the germline V gene, CDR1 is MDHEN and CDR2 is SYDVKM. The CDR3 region has the DNA TGTGCCAGCAGTTTCGCAACAGGGGGCAGCGAGCAGTACTTC. Encoded protein: CASSFATGGSEQYF.

This chain connects TRBV5-1 to TRBJ2-5, with D perhaps matching TRBD2 (6 bases). With 4 bases removed from V and 1 base from J, the gap between germline ends came to 14 bases. Germline values: CDR1 SGHRS, CDR2 YFSETQ. The CDR3 runs 15 residues. The CDR3 region is CASSPAGRPQETQYF. DNA for the CDR3: TGCGCCAGCAGCCCGGCGGGGCGGCCCCAAGAGACCCAGTACTTC.

This clone has a handful of counts. J is TRBJ2-7 and V is TRBV10-2; 10 nucleotides line up with TRBD2. CDR1 and CDR2 (germline): WSHSY, SAAADI. This CDR3 contains 16 residues. With V trimmed by 0 bases and J by 1 base, 3 bases remained unmatched. The CDR3 DNA sequence: TGCGCCAGCAGTGAGTCGACTAGCGGGTTATCCTACGAGCAGTACTTC. The encoded protein is CASSESTSGLSYEQYF.

The genes are TRBV27 and TRBJ2-7; D may be TRBD1 or TRBD2 (6 bases each). Germline V gene data show CDR1 as MNHEY and CDR2 as SMNVEV (reference sequence). The CDR3 spans 16 residues. Trimming took off 0 bases at V and 3 bases at J, with 15 bases between the two ends. The CDR3 region is CASSLSAGGVLYEQYF. CDR3 DNA sequence: TGTGCCAGCAGTTTATCCGCCGGGGGCGTCCTCTACGAGCAGTACTTC.

The rearrangement joins TRBV29-1 to TRBJ1-2; 7 bases map to TRBD1. Trimming removed 7 bases from V and 5 bases from J; junction bases left unmatched: 7. Germline CDR1 SQVTM, CDR2 ANQGSEA. This CDR3 has 12 amino acids. Here the CDR3 DNA reads TGCAGCGCGAAAACAGGGGCTTATGGCTACACCTTC. This sequence encodes CSAKTGAYGYTF. Based on the CDR3 plus reference TRBV29-1 and TRBJ1-2, the full variable domain is SAVISQKPSRDICQRGTSLTIQCQVDSQVTMMFWYRQQPGQSLTLIATANQGSEATYESGFVIDKFPISRPNLTFSTLTVSNMSPEDSSIYLCSAKTGAYGYTFGSGTRLTVV.

This chain joins TRBV7-9 and TRBJ1-3; D is possibly TRBD1 (6 bases). V lost 5 bases and J 1 base, leaving 15 bases between the germline ends. Germline V gene data show CDR1 as SEHNR and CDR2 as FQNEAQ (reference sequence). This CDR3 is 16 amino acids long. CDR3 amino acids: CASSDRGLRSGNTIYF. DNA for the CDR3: TGTGCCAGCAGCGATCGGGGGCTGAGATCTGGAAACACCATATATTTT.

V gene TRBV25-1 combines with J gene TRBJ2-2; the match to TRBD2 covers 11 bases. With V trimmed by 4 bases and J by 3 bases, 7 bases remained unmatched. CDR3 size: 17 residues. The germline V gene has CDR1 MGHDK and CDR2 SYGVNS. Here the CDR3 reads CASSASLAGGYTGELFF. DNA for the CDR3: TGTGCCAGCAGTGCGAGTCTAGCGGGAGGCTACACCGGGGAGCTGTTTTTT.

This chain joins TRBV29-1 and TRBJ2-7; D perhaps matches TRBD2 (5 bases). Germline V gene data show CDR1 as SQVTM and CDR2 as ANQGSEA. The length of the CDR3 is 11 residues. With 6 bases removed from V and 2 bases from J, the gap between germline ends came to 8 bases. In DNA, the CDR3 is TGCAGCGTCGGGGATACCTACGAGCAGTACTTC. This sequence encodes CSVGDTYEQYF.